This record covers a single TCR beta chain. This sample is drawn from a study of blood T cell repertoires in COVID-19. Across the study: Samples of COVID-19 (acute and convalescent) were obtained from the United States, Italy and Spain. T cells, B-cell-depleted T cells, or PBMCs provided the cDNA or gDNA that served as material.

As handled by the study authors: Reference gene primers were amplified, and this amplification served to estimate nucleated cell counts. Assay used: immunoSEQ multiplex PCR; TCRdb lists only in-frame clones, some missing. Clone size and V and J calls were adopted from that table, with D and trimming inferred from the DNA. The sample lists approximately 140,000 clones; 75% to 90% were seen once. After removal of 6 bases from V and 13 bases from J, the junction contained 11 bases not matched to a gene. The V gene's germline CDR1 is SGHKS and CDR2 YYEKEE (reference sequence). This CDR3 is 14 amino acids long.

The sample taken for sequencing was peripheral blood. The rearrangement joins TRBV5-5 to TRBJ2-1; 12 positions agree with TRBD2. This TCR was recovered from a man aged 70 or older with acute or convalescent COVID-19. Here the CDR3 DNA reads TGTGCCAGCAAGAACGGACTAGCGGGACTGGAACAGTTCTTC. Residues: CASKNGLAGLEQFF.